This TCR beta chain was recovered during a study of T cell repertoires in cytomegalovirus infection. Study-level background: CMV infection and matching HLA type were both indicated by public TCR beta signatures.

MiXCR was run by TCRdb on the reads, yielding one entry per CDR3 protein. The sample has about 230,000 distinct CDR3 sequences, about 7% seen once. Findings of the study overall: Clonotypes of TCR beta that were HLA-C-restricted and CMV-specific dominated the ex vivo response. Identification of carriers of CMV plus the relevant HLA was performed using cumulative public TCR beta family frequency.

To note about this clonotype: Its antigen is unknown.

This CDR3 is 13 amino acids long. The V end lost 5 bases, the J end lost 7 bases, and 14 bases lay between the germline ends. The germline gives CDR1 MDHEN, CDR2 SYDVKM. J is TRBJ1-1 and V is TRBV28; D possibly corresponds to TRBD1 (6 bases). Sequencing used PBMCs. This TCR was sampled from a human donor in good health (CMV status not recorded). Some clones in this sample may be carry-over from other donors' samples. CDR3 residues: CASSIPQGYEAFF. CDR3 DNA: TGTGCCAGCAGTATCCCACAGGGATATGAAGCTTTCTTT.